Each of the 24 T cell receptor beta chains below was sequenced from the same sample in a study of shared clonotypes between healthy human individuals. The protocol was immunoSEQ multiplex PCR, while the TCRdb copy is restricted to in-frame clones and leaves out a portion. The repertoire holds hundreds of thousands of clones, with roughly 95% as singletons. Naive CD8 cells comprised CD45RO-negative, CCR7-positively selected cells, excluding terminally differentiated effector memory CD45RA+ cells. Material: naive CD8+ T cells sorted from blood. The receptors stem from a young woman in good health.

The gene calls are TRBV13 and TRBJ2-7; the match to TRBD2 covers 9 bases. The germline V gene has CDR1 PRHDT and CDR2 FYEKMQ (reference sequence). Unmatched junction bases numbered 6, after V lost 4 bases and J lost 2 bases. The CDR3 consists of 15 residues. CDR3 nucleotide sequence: TGTGCCAGCAGCTCCCTGCCTAGCGGGGCCTACGAGCAGTACTTC. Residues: CASSSLPSGAYEQYF.

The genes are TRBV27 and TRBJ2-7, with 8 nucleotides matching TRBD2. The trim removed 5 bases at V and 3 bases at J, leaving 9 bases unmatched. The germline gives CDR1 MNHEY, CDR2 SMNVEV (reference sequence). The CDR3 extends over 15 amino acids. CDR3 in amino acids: CASSPTLAEIYEQYF. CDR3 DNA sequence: TGTGCCAGCAGTCCTACACTAGCGGAGATCTACGAGCAGTACTTC.

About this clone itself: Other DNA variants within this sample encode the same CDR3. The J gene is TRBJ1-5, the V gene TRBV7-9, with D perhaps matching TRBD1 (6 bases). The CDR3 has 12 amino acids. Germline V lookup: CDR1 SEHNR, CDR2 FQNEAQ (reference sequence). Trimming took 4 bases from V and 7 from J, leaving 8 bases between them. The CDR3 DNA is TGTGCCAGCAGCTCCAGGGGACAGCCCCAGCATTTT. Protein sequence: CASSSRGQPQHF.

DNA of the CDR3: TGTGCCAGCAGTTTTGGGGGAGGAACGAACACTGAAGCTTTCTTT. Protein product: CASSFGGGTNTEAFF. The rearrangement links TRBV27 to TRBJ1-1, with D tentatively TRBD1 (5 bases). V dropped 3 bases and J dropped 1 base, with 12 bases sitting between them. There are 15 residues in the CDR3. Germline V gene data show CDR1 as MNHEY and CDR2 as SMNVEV (reference sequence).

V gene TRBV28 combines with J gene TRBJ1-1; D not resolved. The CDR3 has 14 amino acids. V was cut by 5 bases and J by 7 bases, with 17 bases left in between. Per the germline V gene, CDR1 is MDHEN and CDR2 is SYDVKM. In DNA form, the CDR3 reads TGTGCCAGCAGTGCAATTGAGGGATTGGGTGAAGCTTTCTTT. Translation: CASSAIEGLGEAFF.

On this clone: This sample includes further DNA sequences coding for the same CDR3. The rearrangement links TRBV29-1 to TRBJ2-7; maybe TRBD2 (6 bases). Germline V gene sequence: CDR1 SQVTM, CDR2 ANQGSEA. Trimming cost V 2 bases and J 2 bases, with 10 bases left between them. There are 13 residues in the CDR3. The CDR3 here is CSVERGEAYEQYF. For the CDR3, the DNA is TGCAGCGTTGAACGCGGGGAGGCCTACGAGCAGTACTTC.

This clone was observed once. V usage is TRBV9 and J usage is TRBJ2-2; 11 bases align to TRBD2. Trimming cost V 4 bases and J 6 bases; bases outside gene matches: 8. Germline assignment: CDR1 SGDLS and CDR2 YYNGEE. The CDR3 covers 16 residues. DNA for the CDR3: TGTGCCAGCAGCCCCCAACTAGCGGGAGTGGCCGGGGAGCTGTTTTTT. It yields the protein CASSPQLAGVAGELFF.

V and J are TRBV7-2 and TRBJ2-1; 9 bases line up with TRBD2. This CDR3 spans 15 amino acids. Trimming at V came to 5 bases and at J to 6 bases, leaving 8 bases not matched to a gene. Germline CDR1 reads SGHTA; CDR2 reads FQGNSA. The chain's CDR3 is CASSPGTSSTNEQFF. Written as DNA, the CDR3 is TGTGCCAGCAGCCCGGGGACTAGCAGCACCAATGAGCAGTTCTTC.

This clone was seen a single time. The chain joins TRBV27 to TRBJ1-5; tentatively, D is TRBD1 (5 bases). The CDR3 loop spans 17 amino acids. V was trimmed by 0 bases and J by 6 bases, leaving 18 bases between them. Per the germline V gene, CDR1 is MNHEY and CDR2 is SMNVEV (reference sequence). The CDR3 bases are TGTGCCAGCAGTTTATCAGGTGGGGGGGGGTTGGGTCAGCCCCAGCATTTT. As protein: CASSLSGGGGLGQPQHF.

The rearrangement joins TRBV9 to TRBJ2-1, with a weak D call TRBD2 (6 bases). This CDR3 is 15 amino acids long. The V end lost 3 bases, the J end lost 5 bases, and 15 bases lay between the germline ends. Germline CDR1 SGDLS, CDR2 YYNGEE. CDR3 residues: CASSAPEGLNNEQFF. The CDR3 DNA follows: TGTGCCAGCAGCGCTCCGGAGGGTCTCAACAATGAGCAGTTCTTC.

The CDR3 DNA reads as TGTGCCAGCAGTCCCGCTAGCGCCCAAGAGACCCAGTACTTC. This translates into CASSPASAQETQYF. The rearrangement links TRBV27 to TRBJ2-5; tentatively, D is TRBD2 (6 bases). CDR1 and CDR2 from the germline V gene are MNHEY and SMNVEV (reference sequence). Trimming took 5 bases from V and 1 from J, leaving 11 bases between them. The CDR3 extends over 14 amino acids.

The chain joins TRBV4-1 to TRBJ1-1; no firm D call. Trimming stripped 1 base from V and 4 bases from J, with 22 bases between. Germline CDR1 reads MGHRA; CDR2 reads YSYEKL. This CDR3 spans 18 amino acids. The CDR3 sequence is CASSQGFGNTAPGTEAFF. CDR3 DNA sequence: TGCGCCAGCAGCCAAGGCTTCGGAAATACAGCGCCTGGCACTGAAGCTTTCTTT.

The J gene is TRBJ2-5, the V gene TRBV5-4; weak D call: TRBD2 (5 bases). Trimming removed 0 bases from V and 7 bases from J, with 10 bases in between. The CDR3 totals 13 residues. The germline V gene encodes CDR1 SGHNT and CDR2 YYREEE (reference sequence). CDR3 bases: TGTGCCAGCAGCTTGGAAGGGAGCGGGACCCAGTACTTC. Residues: CASSLEGSGTQYF.

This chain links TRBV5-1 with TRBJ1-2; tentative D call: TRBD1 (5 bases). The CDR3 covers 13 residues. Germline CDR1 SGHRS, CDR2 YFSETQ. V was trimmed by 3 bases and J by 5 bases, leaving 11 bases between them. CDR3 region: CASSSDTTYGYTF. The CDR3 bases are TGCGCCAGCAGCTCGGACACTACTTATGGCTACACCTTC.

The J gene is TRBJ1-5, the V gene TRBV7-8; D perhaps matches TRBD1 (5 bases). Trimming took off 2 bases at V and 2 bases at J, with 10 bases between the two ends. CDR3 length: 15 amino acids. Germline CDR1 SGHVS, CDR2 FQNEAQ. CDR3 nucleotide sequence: TGTGCCAGCAGCTTATCAGGGATTGGCAATCAGCCCCAGCATTTT. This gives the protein CASSLSGIGNQPQHF.

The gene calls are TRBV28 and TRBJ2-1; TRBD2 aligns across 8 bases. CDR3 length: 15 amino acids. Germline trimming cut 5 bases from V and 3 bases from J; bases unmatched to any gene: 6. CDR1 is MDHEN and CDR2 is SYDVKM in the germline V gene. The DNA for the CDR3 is TGTGCCAGCAGTAAGATAGCGGGACTCTACAATGAGCAGTTCTTC. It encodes CASSKIAGLYNEQFF.

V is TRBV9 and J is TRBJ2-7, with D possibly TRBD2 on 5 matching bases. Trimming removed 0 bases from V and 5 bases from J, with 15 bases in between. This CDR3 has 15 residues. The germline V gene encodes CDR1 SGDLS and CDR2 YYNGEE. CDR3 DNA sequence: TGTGCCAGCAGCGTAGAAGGACTCCCCACGCACGAGCAGTACTTC. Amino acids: CASSVEGLPTHEQYF.

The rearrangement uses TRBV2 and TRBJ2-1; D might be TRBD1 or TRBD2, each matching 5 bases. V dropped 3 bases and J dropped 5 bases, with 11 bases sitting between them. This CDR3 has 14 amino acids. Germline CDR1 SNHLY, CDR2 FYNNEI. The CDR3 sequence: CASSDVGGHNEQFF. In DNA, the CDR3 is TGTGCCAGCAGTGACGTTGGGGGTCACAATGAGCAGTTCTTC.

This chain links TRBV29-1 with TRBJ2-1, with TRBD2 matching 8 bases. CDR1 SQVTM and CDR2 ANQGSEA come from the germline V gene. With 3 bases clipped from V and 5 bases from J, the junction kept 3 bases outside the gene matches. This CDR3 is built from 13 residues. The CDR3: CSVDSGGDNEQFF. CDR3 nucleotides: TGCAGCGTTGATTCGGGGGGGGACAATGAGCAGTTCTTC.

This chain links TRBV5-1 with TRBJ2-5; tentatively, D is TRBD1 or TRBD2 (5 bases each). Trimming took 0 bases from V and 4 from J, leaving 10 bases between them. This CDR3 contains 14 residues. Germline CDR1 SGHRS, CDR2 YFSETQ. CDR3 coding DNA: TGCGCCAGCAGCTTGGCGGGGCAAGCAGAGACCCAGTACTTC. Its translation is CASSLAGQAETQYF.

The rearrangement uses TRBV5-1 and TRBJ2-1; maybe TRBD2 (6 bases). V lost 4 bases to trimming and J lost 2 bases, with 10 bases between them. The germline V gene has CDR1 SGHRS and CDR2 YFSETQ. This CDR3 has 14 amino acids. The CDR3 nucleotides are TGCGCCAGCAGCATAGCGGATACCTACAATGAGCAGTTCTTC. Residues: CASSIADTYNEQFF.

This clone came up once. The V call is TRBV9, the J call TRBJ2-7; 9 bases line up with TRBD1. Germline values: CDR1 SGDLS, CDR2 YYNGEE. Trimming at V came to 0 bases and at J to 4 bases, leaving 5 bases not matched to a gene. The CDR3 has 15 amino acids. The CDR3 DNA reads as TGTGCCAGCAGCGTAGGTGGGACAGGGAATTACGAGCAGTACTTC. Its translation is CASSVGGTGNYEQYF.

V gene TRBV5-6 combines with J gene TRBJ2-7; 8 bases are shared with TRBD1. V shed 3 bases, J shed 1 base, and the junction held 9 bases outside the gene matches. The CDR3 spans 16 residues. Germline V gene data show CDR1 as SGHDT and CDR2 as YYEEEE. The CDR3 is CASSWRDRKHSYEQYF. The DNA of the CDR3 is TGTGCCAGCAGCTGGCGGGACAGGAAACATTCCTACGAGCAGTACTTC.

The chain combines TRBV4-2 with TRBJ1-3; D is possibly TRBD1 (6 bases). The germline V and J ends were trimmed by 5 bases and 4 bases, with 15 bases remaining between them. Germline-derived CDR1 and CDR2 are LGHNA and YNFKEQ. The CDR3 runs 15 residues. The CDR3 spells CASSSSGGLGNTIYF. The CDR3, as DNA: TGTGCCAGCAGCTCCTCCGGGGGGCTCGGAAACACCATATATTTT.